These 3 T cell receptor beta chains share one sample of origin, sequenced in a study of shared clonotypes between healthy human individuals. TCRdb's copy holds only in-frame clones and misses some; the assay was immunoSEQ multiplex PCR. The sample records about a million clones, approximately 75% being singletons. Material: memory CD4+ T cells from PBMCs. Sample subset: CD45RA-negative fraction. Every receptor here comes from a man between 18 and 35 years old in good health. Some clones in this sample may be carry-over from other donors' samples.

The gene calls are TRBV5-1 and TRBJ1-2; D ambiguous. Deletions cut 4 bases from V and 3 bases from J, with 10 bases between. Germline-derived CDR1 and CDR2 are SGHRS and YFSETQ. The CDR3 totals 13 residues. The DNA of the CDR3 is TGCGCCAGCAGCGCCTCTGAGTACTATGGCTACACCTTC. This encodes CASSASEYYGYTF.

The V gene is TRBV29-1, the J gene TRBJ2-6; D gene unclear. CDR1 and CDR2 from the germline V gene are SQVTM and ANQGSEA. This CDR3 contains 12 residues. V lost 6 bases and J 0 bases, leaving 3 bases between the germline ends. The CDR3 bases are TGCAGCGTGTACTCTGGGGCCAACGTCCTGACTTTC. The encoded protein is CSVYSGANVLTF.

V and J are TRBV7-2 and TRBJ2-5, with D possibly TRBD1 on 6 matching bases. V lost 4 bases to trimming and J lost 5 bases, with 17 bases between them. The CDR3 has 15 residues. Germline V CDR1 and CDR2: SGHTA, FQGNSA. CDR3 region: CASSYQTGQGETQYF. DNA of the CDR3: TGTGCCAGCAGCTACCAGACAGGTCAGGGGGAGACCCAGTACTTC.